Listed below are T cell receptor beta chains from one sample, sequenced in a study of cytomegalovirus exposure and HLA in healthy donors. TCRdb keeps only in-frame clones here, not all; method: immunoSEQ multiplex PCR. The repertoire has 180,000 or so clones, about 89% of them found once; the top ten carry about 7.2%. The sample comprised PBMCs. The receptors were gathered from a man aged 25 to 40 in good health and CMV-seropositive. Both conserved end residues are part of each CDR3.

CASSSDRVNTEAFF	TRBJ1-1	TRBV27
CASSSDGQYGYTF	TRBJ1-2	TRBV5-1
CASSQTWEQYF	TRBJ2-7	TRBV6-6
CASSPSEPLGYNEQFF	TRBJ2-1	TRBV4-3
CASSPGTHYEQYF	TRBJ2-7	TRBV5-6
CASSTRHHSSSYEQYF	TRBJ2-7	TRBV21-1
CASSEQGSLVNTEAFF	TRBJ1-1	TRBV6-1
CASSHRTGGMNNEQFF	TRBJ2-1	TRBV19
CASSEEAFPGRMNTEAFF	TRBJ1-1	TRBV6-1
CASSGVAGGLYEQYF	TRBJ2-7	TRBV9
CASSRSQEHNSPLHF	TRBJ1-6	TRBV4-3
CASSLGPGQIYEQYF	TRBJ2-7	TRBV7-3
CASLPAGFSQPQHF	TRBJ1-5	TRBV19
CASGPLRVGTEAFF	TRBJ1-1	TRBV2
CATLGWSRSGANVLTF	TRBJ2-6	TRBV28
CASSENTGGGYTF	TRBJ1-2	TRBV19
CASSWGGGMGDSLAF	TRBJ2-7	TRBV5-4
CASSLDTEAFF	TRBJ1-1	TRBV6-5
CAWAYSSYEQYF	TRBJ2-7	TRBV30
CASSEETLMNTEAFF	TRBJ1-1	TRBV6-1
CASSPGDSYEQYF	TRBJ2-7	TRBV7-6
CASSQGGVGSYEQYF	TRBJ2-7	TRBV4-1
CARSLLKSVREGPGNEQFF	TRBJ2-1	TRBV5-3
CASSYGTSGGPQETQYF	TRBJ2-5	TRBV7-9
CASSSRDRGLTEAFF	TRBJ1-1	TRBV6-1
CASSRDWDRGSPGAFF	TRBJ1-1	TRBV7-3
CASSQGKNQPQHF	TRBJ1-5	TRBV18
CASSQVRGTPFF	TRBJ2-1	TRBV4-1
CASSRDGGPYEQYF	TRBJ2-7	TRBV7-9
CASSPTGLGDEQFF	TRBJ2-1	TRBV7-3
CASSLATSGAYNEQFF	TRBJ2-1	TRBV7-6